This TCR beta chain was documented in a study of T-cell reconstitution after alpha-beta-depleted transplantation in children listed by TCRdb under 2016. For the wider study: Using TCR repertoire profiling, the study quantitatively followed how T-cell immune reconstitution unfolded in children after TCRalphabeta/CD19-depleted allogeneic hematopoietic cell transplantation.

Paper-wide results and their limitations: In some patients, the high TCRbeta diversity seen at day 60 was put down to recipient T cells and intrathymic progenitors that had survived conditioning. Over subsequent months, a decline in hyperexpanded clone frequencies was noted, and after one year, T-cell counts and TCRbeta diversity were mostly ascribed to newly produced T cells. The apparently early alphabetaT-cell count recovery about two months after transplant was reportedly dependent on only several hundred rapidly expanded clones derived from non-depleted graft cells.

Receptor libraries were prepared by PCR. TCRdb records Illumina HiSeq 2500 as the sequencer. To normalize quantification of the TCRbeta repertoire, the TCR libraries were built with molecular barcoding that relied on unique molecular identifiers. TCRdb passed the public sequencing reads through fastp at Q25 and MiXCR, retaining productive beta sequences. Each CDR3 protein appears once, grouped with its most common genes and DNA. This sample comprises fewer than 1 million distinct CDR3 sequences, 16% of them detected only once. Roughly 4.8% of the sample is in the top ten clones. This sample's treatment or condition label indicates: allogeneic hematopoietic cell transplantation with graft depleted of TCRalphabeta T cells and CD19 B cells. The children who served as transplant recipients had been given grafts of TCRalphabeta/CD19-depleted allogeneic hematopoietic cells. Worth noting for this clonotype: Its binding antigen is unknown. No quality values exist for individual bases; no much larger clone is one base distant.

The material was PBMCs, mostly from graft donor cells, obtained 360 days after TCRalphabeta/CD19-depleted stem cell transplant. The clonotype comes from a male patient younger than 18 who had a stem cell transplant for acute lymphoblastic leukemia, so the T cells may come from the graft donor.

The DNA is as follows: TGTGCCAGCAGTACGAACAATGAGCAGTTCTTC. This yields the protein CASSTNNEQFF. Here the chain combines TRBV28 and TRBJ2-1; too little of a D gene remains to name it. From its cysteine to its phenylalanine, the CDR3 spans 11 amino acids. Of the read, only the CDR3 DNA is kept; its 33 bases are in frame from base 1. Trimming at the junction amounts to 5 bases on V and 5 bases on J, and the germline ends lie 4 bases apart. Looking up the germline V gene yields CDR1 MDHEN and CDR2 SYDVKM. The CDR3, completed at both ends by the reference TRBV28 and TRBJ2-1 genes, gives the full variable domain DVKVTQSSRYLVKRTGEKVFLECVQDMDHENMFWYRQDPGLGLRLIYFSYDVKMKEKGDIPEGYSVSREKKERFSLILESASTNQTSMYLCASSTNNEQFFGPGTRLTVL.